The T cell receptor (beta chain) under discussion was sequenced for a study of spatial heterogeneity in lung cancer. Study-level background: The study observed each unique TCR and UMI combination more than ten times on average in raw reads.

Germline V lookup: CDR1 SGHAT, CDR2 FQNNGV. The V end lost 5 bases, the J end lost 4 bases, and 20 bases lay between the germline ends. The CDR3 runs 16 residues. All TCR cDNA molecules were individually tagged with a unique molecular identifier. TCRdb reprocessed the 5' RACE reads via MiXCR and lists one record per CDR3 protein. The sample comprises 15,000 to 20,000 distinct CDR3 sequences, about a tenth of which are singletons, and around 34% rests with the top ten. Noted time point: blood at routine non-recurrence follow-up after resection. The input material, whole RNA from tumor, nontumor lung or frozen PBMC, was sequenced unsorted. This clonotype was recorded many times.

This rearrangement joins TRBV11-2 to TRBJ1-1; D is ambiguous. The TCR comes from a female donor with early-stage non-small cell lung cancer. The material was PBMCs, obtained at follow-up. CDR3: CASSPPGGNPGTEAFF. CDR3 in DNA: TGTGCCAGCAGCCCTCCCGGTGGGAACCCTGGCACTGAAGCTTTCTTT.